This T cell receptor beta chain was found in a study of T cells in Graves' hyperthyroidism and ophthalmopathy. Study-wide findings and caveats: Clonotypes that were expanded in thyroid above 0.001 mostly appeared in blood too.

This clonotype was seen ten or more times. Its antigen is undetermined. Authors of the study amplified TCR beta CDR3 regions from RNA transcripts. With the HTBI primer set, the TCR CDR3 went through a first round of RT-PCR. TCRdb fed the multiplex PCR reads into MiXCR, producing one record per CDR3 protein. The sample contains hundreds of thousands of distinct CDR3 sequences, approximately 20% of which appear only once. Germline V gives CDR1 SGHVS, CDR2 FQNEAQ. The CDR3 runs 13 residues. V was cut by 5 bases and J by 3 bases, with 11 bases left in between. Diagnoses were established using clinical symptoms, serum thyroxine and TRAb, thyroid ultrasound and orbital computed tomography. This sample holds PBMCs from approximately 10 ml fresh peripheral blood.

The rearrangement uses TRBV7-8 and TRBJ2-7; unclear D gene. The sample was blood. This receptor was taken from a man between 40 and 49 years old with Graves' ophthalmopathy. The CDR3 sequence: CASSKTDNYEQYF. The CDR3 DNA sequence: TGTGCCAGCAGCAAGACTGATAACTACGAGCAGTACTTC.